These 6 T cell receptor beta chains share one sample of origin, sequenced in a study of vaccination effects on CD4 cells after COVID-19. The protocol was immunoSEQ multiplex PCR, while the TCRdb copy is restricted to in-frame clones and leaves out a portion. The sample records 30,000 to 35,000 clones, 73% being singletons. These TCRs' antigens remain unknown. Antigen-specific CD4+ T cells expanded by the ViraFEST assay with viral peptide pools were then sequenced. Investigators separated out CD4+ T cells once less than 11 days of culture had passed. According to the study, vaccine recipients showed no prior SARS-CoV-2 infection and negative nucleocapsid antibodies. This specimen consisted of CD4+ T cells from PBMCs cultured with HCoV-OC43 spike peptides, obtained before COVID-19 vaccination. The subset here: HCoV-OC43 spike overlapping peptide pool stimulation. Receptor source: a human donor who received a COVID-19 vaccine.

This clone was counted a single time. CDR3 protein: CASSPPKTGRSNQPQHF. The CDR3 nucleotides are TGTGCCAGCAGCCCCCCTAAGACAGGGCGTAGCAATCAGCCCCAGCATTTT. The chain uses TRBV6-2 or TRBV6-3 and TRBJ1-5; 7 nucleotides align to TRBD1. The V and J ends lost 6 bases and 0 bases, in that order; junction bases with no gene match: 11. CDR1 MNHEY and CDR2 SVGEGT come from the germline V gene. The CDR3 is made up of 17 amino acids.

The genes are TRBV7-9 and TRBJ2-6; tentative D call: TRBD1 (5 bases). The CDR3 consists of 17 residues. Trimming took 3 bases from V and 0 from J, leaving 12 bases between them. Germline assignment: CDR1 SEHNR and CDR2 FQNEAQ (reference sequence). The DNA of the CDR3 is TGTGCCAGCAGCTTCCAAGACAGAACCTCTGGGGCCAACGTCCTGACTTTC. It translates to CASSFQDRTSGANVLTF.

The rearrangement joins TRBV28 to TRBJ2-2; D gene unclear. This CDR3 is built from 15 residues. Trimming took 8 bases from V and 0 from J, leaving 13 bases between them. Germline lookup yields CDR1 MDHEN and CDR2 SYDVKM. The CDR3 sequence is CASCRPIANTGELFF. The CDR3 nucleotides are TGTGCCAGCTGTAGACCAATCGCGAACACCGGGGAGCTGTTTTTT. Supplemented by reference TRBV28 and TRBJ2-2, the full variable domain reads DVKVTQSSRYLVKRTGEKVFLECVQDMDHENMFWYRQDPGLGLRLIYFSYDVKMKEKGDIPEGYSVSREKKERFSLILESASTNQTSMYLCASCRPIANTGELFFGEGSRLTVL.

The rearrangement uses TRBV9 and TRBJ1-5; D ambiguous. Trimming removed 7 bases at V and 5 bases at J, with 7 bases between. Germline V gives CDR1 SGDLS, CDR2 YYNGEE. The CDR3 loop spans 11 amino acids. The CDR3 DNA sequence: TGTGCCAGCGGTCGGGATCAGCCCCAGCATTTT. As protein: CASGRDQPQHF.

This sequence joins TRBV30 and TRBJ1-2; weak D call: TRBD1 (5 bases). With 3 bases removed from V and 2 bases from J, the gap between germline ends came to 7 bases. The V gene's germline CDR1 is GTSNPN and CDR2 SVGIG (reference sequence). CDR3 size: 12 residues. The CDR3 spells CAWSRQNYGYTF. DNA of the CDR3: TGTGCCTGGAGCAGACAGAACTATGGCTACACCTTC. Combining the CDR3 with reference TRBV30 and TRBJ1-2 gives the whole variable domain SQTIHQWPATLVQPVGSPLSLECTVEGTSNPNLYWYRQAAGRGLQLLFYSVGIGQISSEVPQNLSASRPQDRQFILSSKKLLLSDSGFYLCAWSRQNYGYTFGSGTRLTVV.

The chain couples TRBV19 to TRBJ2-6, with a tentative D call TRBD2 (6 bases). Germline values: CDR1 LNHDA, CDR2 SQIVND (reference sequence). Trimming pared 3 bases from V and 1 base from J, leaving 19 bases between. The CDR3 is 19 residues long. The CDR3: CASSIAAGPAASGANVLTF. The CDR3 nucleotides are TGTGCCAGTAGTATTGCGGCGGGGCCGGCCGCTTCTGGGGCCAACGTCCTGACTTTC.